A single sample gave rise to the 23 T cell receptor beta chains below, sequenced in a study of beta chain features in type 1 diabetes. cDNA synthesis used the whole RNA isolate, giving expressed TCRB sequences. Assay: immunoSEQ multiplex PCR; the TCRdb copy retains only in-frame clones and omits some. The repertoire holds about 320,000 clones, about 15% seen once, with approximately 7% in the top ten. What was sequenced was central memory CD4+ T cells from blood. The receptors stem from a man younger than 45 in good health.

CDR3 sequence: CASSLRASNTEAFF. The DNA for the CDR3 is TGCGCCAGCAGCCTAAGGGCGTCGAACACTGAAGCTTTCTTT. V gene TRBV4-1 combines with J gene TRBJ1-1; no clear D gene. V was clipped by 4 bases and J by 1 base, with 10 bases between them. The CDR3 totals 14 residues. Germline CDR1 MGHRA, CDR2 YSYEKL.

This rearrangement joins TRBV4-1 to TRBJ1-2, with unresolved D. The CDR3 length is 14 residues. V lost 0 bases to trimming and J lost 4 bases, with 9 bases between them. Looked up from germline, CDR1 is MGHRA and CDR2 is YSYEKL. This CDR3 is CASSQETGRYGYTF. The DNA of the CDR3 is TGCGCCAGCAGCCAAGAGACGGGCCGCTATGGCTACACCTTC.

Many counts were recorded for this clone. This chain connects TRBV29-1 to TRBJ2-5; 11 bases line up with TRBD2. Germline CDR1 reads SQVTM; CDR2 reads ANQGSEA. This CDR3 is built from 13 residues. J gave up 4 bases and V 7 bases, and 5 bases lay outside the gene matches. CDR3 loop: CSGSGGEAETQYF. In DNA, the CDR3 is TGCAGCGGTAGCGGGGGGGAGGCAGAGACCCAGTACTTC. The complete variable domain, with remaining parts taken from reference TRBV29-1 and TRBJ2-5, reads SAVISQKPSRDICQRGTSLTIQCQVDSQVTMMFWYRQQPGQSLTLIATANQGSEATYESGFVIDKFPISRPNLTFSTLTVSNMSPEDSSIYLCSGSGGEAETQYFGPGTRLLVL.

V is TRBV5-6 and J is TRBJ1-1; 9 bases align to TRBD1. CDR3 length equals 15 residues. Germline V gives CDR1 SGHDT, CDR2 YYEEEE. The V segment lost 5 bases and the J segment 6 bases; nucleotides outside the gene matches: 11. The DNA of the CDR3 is TGTGCCAGCAGGGGGACAGGGAGCAGTAGCTCTGAAGCTTTCTTT. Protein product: CASRGTGSSSSEAFF.

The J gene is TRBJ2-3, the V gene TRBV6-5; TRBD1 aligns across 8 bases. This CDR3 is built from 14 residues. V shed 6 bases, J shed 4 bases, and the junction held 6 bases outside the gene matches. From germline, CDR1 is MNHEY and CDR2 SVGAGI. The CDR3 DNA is TGTGCCAGCAGAGGCACAGGGGGACCAGATACGCAGTATTTT. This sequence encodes CASRGTGGPDTQYF.

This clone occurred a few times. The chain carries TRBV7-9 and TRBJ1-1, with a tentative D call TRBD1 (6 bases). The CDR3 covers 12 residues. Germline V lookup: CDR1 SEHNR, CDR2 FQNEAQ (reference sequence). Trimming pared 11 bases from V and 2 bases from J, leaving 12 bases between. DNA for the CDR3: TGTGCCTCCGGGACACTCAACACTGAAGCTTTCTTT. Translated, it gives CASGTLNTEAFF.

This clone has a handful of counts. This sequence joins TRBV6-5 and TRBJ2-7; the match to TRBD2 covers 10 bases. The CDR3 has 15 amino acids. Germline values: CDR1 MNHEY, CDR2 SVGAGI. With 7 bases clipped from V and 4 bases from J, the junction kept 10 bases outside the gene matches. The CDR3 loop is CASIKRLAGVYEQYV. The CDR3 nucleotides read TGTGCCAGCATTAAAAGGCTAGCGGGAGTGTACGAGCAGTACGTC.

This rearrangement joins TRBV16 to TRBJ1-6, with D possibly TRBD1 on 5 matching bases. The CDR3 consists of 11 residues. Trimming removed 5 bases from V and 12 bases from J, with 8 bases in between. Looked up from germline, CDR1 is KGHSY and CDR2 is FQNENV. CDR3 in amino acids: CASSGGGPLHF. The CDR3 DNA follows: TGTGCCAGCAGCGGGGGAGGACCCCTCCACTTT.

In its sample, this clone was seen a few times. As DNA, the CDR3 is TGCGCCAGCTCCTCCGGACTAGAGATTAGCGATACGCAGTATTTT. Protein: CASSSGLEISDTQYF. The chain couples TRBV5-1 to TRBJ2-3, with TRBD2 matching 7 bases. The CDR3 length is 15 residues. Losses at the gene ends were 7 bases for V and 6 bases for J; bases not matched to a gene: 14. Germline CDR1 reads SGHRS; CDR2 reads YFSETQ.

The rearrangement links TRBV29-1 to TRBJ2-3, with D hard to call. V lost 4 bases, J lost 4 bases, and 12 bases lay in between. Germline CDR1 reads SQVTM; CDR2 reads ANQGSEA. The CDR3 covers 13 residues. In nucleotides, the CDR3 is TGCAGCGTTGGGGCAGCCCGGCCAGATACGCAGTATTTT. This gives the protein CSVGAARPDTQYF.

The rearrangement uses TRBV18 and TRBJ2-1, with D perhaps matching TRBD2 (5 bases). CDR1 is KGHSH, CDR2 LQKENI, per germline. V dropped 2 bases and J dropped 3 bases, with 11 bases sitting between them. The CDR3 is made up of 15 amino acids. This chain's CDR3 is CASSPGGRVYNEQFF. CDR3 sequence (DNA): TGTGCCAGCTCACCAGGCGGGCGGGTCTACAATGAGCAGTTCTTC.

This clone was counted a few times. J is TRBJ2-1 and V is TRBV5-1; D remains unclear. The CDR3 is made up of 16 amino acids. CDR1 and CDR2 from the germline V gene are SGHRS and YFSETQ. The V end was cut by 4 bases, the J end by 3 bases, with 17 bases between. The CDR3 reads CASSPGSSNGYNEQFF. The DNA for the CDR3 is TGCGCCAGCAGCCCCGGATCCTCCAATGGCTACAATGAGCAGTTCTTC.

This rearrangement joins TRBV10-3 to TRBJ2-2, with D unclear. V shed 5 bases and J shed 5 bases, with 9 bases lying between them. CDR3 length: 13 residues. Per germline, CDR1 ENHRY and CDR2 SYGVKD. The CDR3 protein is CAISLSETGELFF. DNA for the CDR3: TGTGCCATCAGTCTTAGTGAAACCGGGGAGCTGTTTTTT.

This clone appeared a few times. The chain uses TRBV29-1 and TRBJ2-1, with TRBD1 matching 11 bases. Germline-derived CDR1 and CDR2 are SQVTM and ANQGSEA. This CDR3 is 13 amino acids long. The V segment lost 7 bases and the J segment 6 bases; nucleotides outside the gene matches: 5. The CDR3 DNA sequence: TGCAGCGGGGGACAGGGGGTTCTCAATGAGCAGTTCTTC. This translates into CSGGQGVLNEQFF.

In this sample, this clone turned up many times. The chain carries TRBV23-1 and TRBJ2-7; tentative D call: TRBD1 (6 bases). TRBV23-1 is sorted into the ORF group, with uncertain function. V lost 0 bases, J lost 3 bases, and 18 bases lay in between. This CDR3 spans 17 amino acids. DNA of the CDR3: TGCGCCAGCAGTCAATCGAAGGGGCAGGGGCCCCACTACGAGCAGTACGTC. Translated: CASSQSKGQGPHYEQYV.

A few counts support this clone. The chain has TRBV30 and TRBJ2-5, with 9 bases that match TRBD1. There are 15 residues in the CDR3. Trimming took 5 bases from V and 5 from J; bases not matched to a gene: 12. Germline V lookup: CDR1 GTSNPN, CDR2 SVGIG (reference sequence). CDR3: CAWSNTGGAWETQYF. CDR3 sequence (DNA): TGTGCCTGGTCGAACACAGGGGGCGCGTGGGAGACCCAGTACTTC.

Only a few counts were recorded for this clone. CDR3 protein: CASSPSGTPYNEQFF. The CDR3, as DNA: TGTGCCAGCAGCCCCAGCGGGACTCCCTACAATGAGCAGTTCTTC. The chain has TRBV7-2 and TRBJ2-1; 7 bases fit TRBD2. V dropped 5 bases and J dropped 2; count of bases not matched to a gene: 6. In germline, CDR1 is SGHTA, CDR2 FQGNSA. The CDR3 runs 15 residues.

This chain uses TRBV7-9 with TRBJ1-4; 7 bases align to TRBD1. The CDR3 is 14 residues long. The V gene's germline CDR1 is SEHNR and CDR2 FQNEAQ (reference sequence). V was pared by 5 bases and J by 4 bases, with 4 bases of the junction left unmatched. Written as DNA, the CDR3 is TGTGCCAGCAGCCGACAGGGTGGTAATGAAAAACTGTTTTTT. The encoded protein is CASSRQGGNEKLFF.

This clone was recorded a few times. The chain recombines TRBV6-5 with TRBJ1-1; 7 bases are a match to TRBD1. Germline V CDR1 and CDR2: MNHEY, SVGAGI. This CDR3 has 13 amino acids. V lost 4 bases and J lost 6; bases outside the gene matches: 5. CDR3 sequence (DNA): TGTGCCAGCAGTTCCCGACAGGGCGCTGAAGCTTTCTTT. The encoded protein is CASSSRQGAEAFF.

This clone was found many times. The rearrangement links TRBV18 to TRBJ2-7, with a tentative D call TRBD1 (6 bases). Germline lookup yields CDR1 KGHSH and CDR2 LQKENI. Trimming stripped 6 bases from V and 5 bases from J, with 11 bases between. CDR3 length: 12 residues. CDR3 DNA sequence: TGTGCCAGCTCGCAGACAGGAAACGAGCAGTACGTC. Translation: CASSQTGNEQYV.

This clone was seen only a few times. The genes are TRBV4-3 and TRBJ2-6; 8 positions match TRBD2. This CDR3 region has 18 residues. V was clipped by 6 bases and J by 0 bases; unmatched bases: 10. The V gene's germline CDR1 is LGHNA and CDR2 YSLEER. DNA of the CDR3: TGCGCCAGCAGTTGGGGGAGCGGGGGAACCTCTGGGGCCAACGTCCTGACTTTC. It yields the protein CASSWGSGGTSGANVLTF.

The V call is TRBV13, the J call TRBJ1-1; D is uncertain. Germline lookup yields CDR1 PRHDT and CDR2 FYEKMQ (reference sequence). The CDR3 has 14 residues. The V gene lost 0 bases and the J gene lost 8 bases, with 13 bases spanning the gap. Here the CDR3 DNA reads TGTGCCAGCAGCTTAGGGACCCGGGCCGGGGAAGCTTTCTTT. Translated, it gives CASSLGTRAGEAFF.

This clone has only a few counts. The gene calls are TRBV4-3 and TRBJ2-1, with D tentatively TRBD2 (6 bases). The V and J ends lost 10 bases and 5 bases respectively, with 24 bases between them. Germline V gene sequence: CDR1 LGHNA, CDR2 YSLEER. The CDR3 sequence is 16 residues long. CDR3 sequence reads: CATQSNGLQLDNEQFF. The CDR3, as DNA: TGCGCCACCCAGTCCAATGGACTACAACTCGACAATGAGCAGTTCTTC.